Listed here are 20 T cell receptor beta chains from one sample, sequenced in a study of CD8 T cells in Susac syndrome (dated by TCRdb to about 2019). Library construction relied on the immunoSEQ multiplex PCR assay. RNA was extracted using the RNeasy kit, and roughly 0.45 to 1 ug of the RNA was reverse transcribed with random hexamers. In-frame beta chains were kept once TCRdb had trimmed the public reads at Q25 with fastp and called clones with MiXCR. For every CDR3 protein sequence, its rows merge into one entry that carries the most common genes and DNA. The sample yields 150,000 to 200,000 distinct CDR3 sequences; around 94% were counted once. The ten largest account for 0.11% to 0.15% of the sample. Sequenced material: CD4+ T cells from PBMCs. The receptors originated from a human donor in good health.

The V gene is TRBV12-3 or TRBV12-4, the J gene TRBJ1-2; the D gene is possibly TRBD1 (5 bases). V was trimmed by 4 bases and J by 4 bases, leaving 13 bases between them. The CDR3 sequence is 14 residues long. CDR3 protein: CASSSLTGRYGYTF. Written as DNA, the CDR3 is TGTGCCAGCAGTTCCCTTACAGGCCGCTATGGCTACACCTTC.

V is TRBV5-1 and J is TRBJ2-1; D might be TRBD2 (6 bases). Trimming left V 3 bases short and J 12 bases short, with 13 bases between. Germline V gene lookup returns CDR1 SGHRS and CDR2 YFSETQ. This CDR3 is 12 amino acids long. CDR3 region: CASSYSLGGQFF. The CDR3 region has the DNA TGCGCCAGCAGCTACTCTCTGGGGGGGCAGTTCTTC.

The chain has TRBV20-1 and TRBJ2-1; tentatively, D is TRBD2 (5 bases). The CDR3 spans 12 residues. The V and J ends lost 5 bases and 3 bases respectively, with 8 bases between them. Germline V gene data show CDR1 as DFQATT and CDR2 as SNEGSKA (reference sequence). The CDR3 nucleotides are TGCAGTGCTTCGGGATTCTACAATGAGCAGTTCTTC. Its translation: CSASGFYNEQFF.

This sequence joins TRBV5-1 and TRBJ2-7; 15 bases match TRBD2. This CDR3 region has 16 residues. CDR1 and CDR2 (germline): SGHRS, YFSETQ. Trimming at V came to 4 bases and at J to 5 bases, leaving 7 bases not matched to a gene. The CDR3 region has the DNA TGCGCCAGCAGCCCCGGGACTAGCGGGGGGCAGAACGAGCAGTACTTC. It translates to CASSPGTSGGQNEQYF.

The chain carries TRBV28 and TRBJ1-6; D possibly corresponds to TRBD1 (6 bases). CDR1 and CDR2 from the germline V gene are MDHEN and SYDVKM. The CDR3 sequence is 16 residues long. V dropped 6 bases and J dropped 7 bases, with 19 bases sitting between them. The CDR3: CASSQIRGLGNSPLHF. CDR3 in DNA: TGTGCCAGCAGCCAAATCAGGGGATTGGGGAATTCACCCCTCCACTTT.

The rearrangement links TRBV23-1 to TRBJ2-7; no definite D call. TRBV23-1 counts as an open reading frame of uncertain function. V was cut by 0 bases and J by 0 bases, with 9 bases left in between. The length of the CDR3 is 15 residues. CDR3 region: CASSQSAVRSYEQYF. The CDR3 DNA reads as TGCGCCAGCAGTCAATCGGCGGTCCGCTCCTACGAGCAGTACTTC.

This rearrangement joins TRBV20-1 to TRBJ2-5; D not certain. Germline CDR1 DFQATT, CDR2 SNEGSKA (reference sequence). The V gene lost 3 bases and the J gene lost 4 bases, with 6 bases spanning the gap. This CDR3 contains 11 residues. The CDR3 loop is CSASLRETQYF. The CDR3 DNA reads as TGCAGTGCTAGCCTTAGAGAGACCCAGTACTTC.

V and J are TRBV20-1 and TRBJ2-3, with D unresolved. Trimming removed 2 bases at V and 1 base at J, with 7 bases between. The germline CDR1 and CDR2 sequences are DFQATT and SNEGSKA (reference sequence). The CDR3 has 13 amino acids. The CDR3 here is CSARQDRTDTQYF. CDR3 nucleotide sequence: TGCAGTGCTAGACAGGACCGCACAGATACGCAGTATTTT.

This chain links TRBV4-3 with TRBJ1-5; unclear D gene. Germline V CDR1 and CDR2: LGHNA, YSLEER. This CDR3 contains 15 residues. Trimming stripped 0 bases from V and 6 bases from J, with 12 bases between. The CDR3 loop is CASSQDYVDGQPQHF. The CDR3 DNA sequence: TGCGCCAGCAGCCAAGATTATGTTGATGGTCAGCCCCAGCATTTT.

The rearrangement links TRBV20-1 to TRBJ2-1; the D gene could be TRBD1 or TRBD2 (6 bases each). Trimming removed 1 base at V and 4 bases at J, with 17 bases between. The CDR3 covers 16 residues. Germline V gene data show CDR1 as DFQATT and CDR2 as SNEGSKA (reference sequence). This CDR3 reads CSARGQGRGVYNEQFF. The CDR3 nucleotides are TGCAGTGCTAGAGGGCAGGGTAGGGGGGTATACAATGAGCAGTTCTTC.

This clonotype was found a few times. At one of its ends the junction is not consistent with the germline gene, which may arise from a read error. V and J are TRBV30 and TRBJ1-1; D uncertain. The CDR3 covers 13 residues. From germline, CDR1 is GTSNPN and CDR2 SVGIG (reference sequence). This CDR3 reads CAWSVRGSTEAFF. The CDR3 DNA reads as TGTGCCTGGAGTGTACGAGGGAGCACTGAAGCTTTTTTT.

This clonotype appeared once. V and J are TRBV20-1 and TRBJ2-1; 9 nucleotides match TRBD2. The J segment lost 4 bases and the V segment lost 6 bases, leaving 7 bases of the junction unmatched. The germline CDR1 and CDR2 sequences are DFQATT and SNEGSKA (reference sequence). This CDR3 is 14 amino acids long. Here the CDR3 reads CSAPPGLAYNEQFF. The CDR3 DNA follows: TGCAGTGCACCCCCGGGACTAGCATACAATGAGCAGTTCTTC.

The chain is built from TRBV27 and TRBJ2-5; D perhaps matches TRBD1 (6 bases). Trimming removed 6 bases at V and 5 bases at J, with 13 bases between. The CDR3 is 13 residues long. CDR1 and CDR2 from the germline V gene are MNHEY and SMNVEV (reference sequence). The CDR3, as DNA: TGTGCCAGCAGATTACAGGGAACTGAGACCCAGTACTTC. Translation: CASRLQGTETQYF.

The chain couples TRBV7-2 to TRBJ2-6; D is perhaps TRBD1 (5 bases). In germline, CDR1 is SGHTA, CDR2 FQGNSA. There are 15 residues in the CDR3. Trimming removed 5 bases at V and 0 bases at J, with 8 bases between. In nucleotides, the CDR3 is TGTGCCAGCAGCCGAAGGGGCTCTGGGGCCAACGTCCTGACTTTC. Translated, it gives CASSRRGSGANVLTF.

This rearrangement joins TRBV4-3 to TRBJ1-2; 7 bases are shared with TRBD1. Trimming took 4 bases from V and 7 from J; bases not matched to a gene: 6. The CDR3 is 13 residues long. CDR1 is LGHNA, CDR2 YSLEER, per germline. CDR3 sequence (DNA): TGCGCCAGCAGCCCGACAGGGTCAGGTGGCTACACCTTC. Protein sequence: CASSPTGSGGYTF.

This chain links TRBV10-2 with TRBJ2-5; TRBD2 agrees at 10 bases. The J segment lost 2 bases and the V segment lost 8 bases, leaving 8 bases of the junction unmatched. Looked up from germline, CDR1 is WSHSY and CDR2 is SAAADI. This CDR3 region has 15 residues. The CDR3 loop is CASGGAGGRQETQYF. In nucleotides, the CDR3 is TGCGCCAGCGGAGGAGCGGGGGGGAGACAAGAGACCCAGTACTTC.

This clonotype was counted between two and nine times. CDR3 coding DNA: TGTGCCAGCAGCTTAGCGGGGGGACCTAGAGAGACCCAGTACTTC. Amino acid sequence: CASSLAGGPRETQYF. This rearrangement joins TRBV7-2 to TRBJ2-5; D is perhaps TRBD2 (6 bases). CDR3 size: 15 residues. CDR1 and CDR2 (germline): SGHTA, FQGNSA. Deletions cut 0 bases from V and 4 bases from J, with 12 bases between.

This chain connects TRBV30 to TRBJ1-5, with D perhaps TRBD1 (5 bases). Germline V gene lookup returns CDR1 GTSNPN and CDR2 SVGIG (reference sequence). CDR3 length: 14 amino acids. The V gene lost 0 bases and the J gene lost 5 bases, with 11 bases spanning the gap. CDR3 region: CAWSVRGGYQPQHF. The CDR3 DNA reads TGTGCCTGGAGTGTACGGGGCGGTTATCAGCCCCAGCATTTT.

The V and J genes are TRBV20-1 and TRBJ2-1, with TRBD2 identical over 12 bases. The CDR3 sequence is 19 residues long. Germline CDR1 reads DFQATT; CDR2 reads SNEGSKA (reference sequence). V was pared by 0 bases and J by 0 bases, with 9 bases of the junction left unmatched. The CDR3 loop is CSARDHRGLAGSSYNEQFF. The CDR3 region has the DNA TGCAGTGCTAGAGATCATAGAGGACTAGCGGGGAGCTCCTACAATGAGCAGTTCTTC.

The chain joins TRBV6-1 to TRBJ2-1; D possibly corresponds to TRBD1 (6 bases). The ends were cut back, 8 bases at V and 4 bases at J, with 9 bases in the middle. This CDR3 contains 12 residues. CDR1 is MNHNS and CDR2 is SASEGT in the germline V gene. Written as DNA, the CDR3 is TGTGCCAGCCAACAGGGTTACAATGAGCAGTTCTTC. Translated, it gives CASQQGYNEQFF.